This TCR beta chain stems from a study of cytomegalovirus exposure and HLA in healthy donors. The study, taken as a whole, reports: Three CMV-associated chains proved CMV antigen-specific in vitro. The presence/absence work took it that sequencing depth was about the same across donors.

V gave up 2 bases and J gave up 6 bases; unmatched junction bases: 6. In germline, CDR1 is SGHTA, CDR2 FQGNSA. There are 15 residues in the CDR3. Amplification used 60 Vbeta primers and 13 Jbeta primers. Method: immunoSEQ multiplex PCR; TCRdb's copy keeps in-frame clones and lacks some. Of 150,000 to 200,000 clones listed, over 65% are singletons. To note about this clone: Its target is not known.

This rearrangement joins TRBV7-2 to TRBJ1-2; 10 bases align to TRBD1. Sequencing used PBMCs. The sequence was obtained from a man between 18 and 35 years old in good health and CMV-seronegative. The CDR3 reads CASSLQLTGGHGYTF. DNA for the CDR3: TGTGCCAGCAGCTTACAGTTGACAGGGGGCCATGGCTACACCTTC.